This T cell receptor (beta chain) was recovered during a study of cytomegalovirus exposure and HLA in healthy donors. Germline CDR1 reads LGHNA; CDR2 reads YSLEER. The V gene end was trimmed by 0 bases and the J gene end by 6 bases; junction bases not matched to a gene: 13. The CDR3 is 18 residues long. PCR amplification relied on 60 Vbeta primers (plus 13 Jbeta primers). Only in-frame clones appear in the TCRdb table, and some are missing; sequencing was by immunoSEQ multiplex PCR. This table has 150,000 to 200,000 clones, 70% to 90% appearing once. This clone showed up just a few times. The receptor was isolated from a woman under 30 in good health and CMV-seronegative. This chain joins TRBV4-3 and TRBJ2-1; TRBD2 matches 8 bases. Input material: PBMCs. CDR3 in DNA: TGCGCCAGCAGCCAAGAGTGGGGGAGCGGGAGTAGGGTCAATGAGCAGTTCTTC. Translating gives CASSQEWGSGSRVNEQFF.